These 8 T cell receptor beta chains originate from one sample sequenced in a study of cytomegalovirus exposure and HLA in healthy donors. Libraries were prepared by immunoSEQ multiplex PCR; TCRdb keeps only in-frame clonotypes and omits some of them. Here the sample spans approximately 210,000 clones, almost 90% being singletons. Sequencing was carried out using PBMCs. Receptors originate from a woman between 18 and 29 years old in good health and CMV-seronegative.

The rearrangement links TRBV4-2 to TRBJ2-3; 11 bases line up with TRBD2. This CDR3 contains 17 residues. V dropped 2 bases and J dropped 4; count of bases not matched to a gene: 8. CDR1 is LGHNA, CDR2 YNFKEQ, per germline. Written as DNA, the CDR3 is TGTGCCAGCAGCCAAAGTAGCGGGAGGGCGAGGGCAGATACGCAGTATTTT. Amino acid sequence: CASSQSSGRARADTQYF.

The gene calls are TRBV7-9 and TRBJ1-4; D is perhaps TRBD1 (6 bases). Between the trimmed V and J ends, which lost 5 bases and 12 bases, there was a span of 13 bases. Germline CDR1 is SEHNR and CDR2 is FQNEAQ (reference sequence). The CDR3 extends over 12 amino acids. CDR3 amino acids: CASSKGTMQLFF. The CDR3 region has the DNA TGTGCCAGCAGCAAGGGGACAATGCAACTGTTTTTT.

This clone was detected only a few times. The rearrangement links TRBV5-6 to TRBJ2-7; maybe TRBD2 (6 bases). CDR1 is SGHDT and CDR2 is YYEEEE in the germline V gene. The CDR3 totals 13 residues. V was pared by 0 bases and J by 6 bases, with 10 bases between. The chain's CDR3 is CASSLAGRGEQYF. In nucleotides, the CDR3 is TGTGCCAGCAGCTTGGCGGGGCGGGGCGAGCAGTACTTC.

The V gene is TRBV6-1, the J gene TRBJ1-1; 12 bases are a match to TRBD1. The germline CDR1 and CDR2 sequences are MNHNS and SASEGT. CDR3 length equals 17 residues. The V gene end was trimmed by 3 bases and the J gene end by 3 bases; junction bases not matched to a gene: 8. The chain's CDR3 is CASSEGQGAAWDTEAFF. CDR3 sequence (DNA): TGTGCCAGCAGTGAGGGACAGGGGGCCGCGTGGGACACTGAAGCTTTCTTT.

The chain joins TRBV5-5 to TRBJ2-7; TRBD1 agrees at 7 bases. The CDR3 totals 14 residues. Unmatched junction bases numbered 9, after V lost 4 bases and J lost 5 bases. Germline CDR1 SGHKS, CDR2 YYEKEE (reference sequence). The CDR3 loop reads CASSTYRGRDEQYF. In nucleotides, the CDR3 is TGTGCCAGCAGCACCTACAGGGGACGAGACGAGCAGTACTTC.

This sequence joins TRBV29-1 and TRBJ2-1, with 10 bases fitting TRBD2. The V and J ends lost 4 bases and 4 bases, in that order; junction bases with no gene match: 4. Germline CDR1 reads SQVTM; CDR2 reads ANQGSEA. The CDR3 covers 14 residues. The CDR3 protein is CSVAGLAVYNEQFF. The CDR3 coding sequence is TGCAGCGTTGCCGGACTAGCGGTATACAATGAGCAGTTCTTC.

This chain connects TRBV28 to TRBJ1-5; D is ambiguous. The V end was cut by 3 bases, the J end by 0 bases, with 6 bases between. This CDR3 region has 14 residues. Germline loops: CDR1 MDHEN, CDR2 SYDVKM. CDR3 nucleotide sequence: TGTGCCAGCAGTTTGGAGTATAGCAATCAGCCCCAGCATTTT. It codes for CASSLEYSNQPQHF.

This clone was seen once. The chain couples TRBV4-2 to TRBJ2-3; 7 nucleotides agree with TRBD1. V shed 8 bases and J 4 bases; nucleotides not matched to a gene: 6. The CDR3 contains 13 residues. Germline lookup yields CDR1 LGHNA and CDR2 YNFKEQ. CDR3 region: CASGDQGADTQYF. The CDR3 nucleotides read TGTGCCAGCGGGGATCAGGGGGCAGATACGCAGTATTTT.